Listed below are T cell receptor beta chains from one sample, sequenced in a study of memory CD4+ T cells and cytomegalovirus serostatus. The repertoire was sequenced with immunoSEQ multiplex PCR; TCRdb's copy has only in-frame clones and lacks some. This table holds roughly 86,000 clones, 75% to 85% found once. Source material: memory CD4+ T cells from blood. The receptors come from an adult in good health and CMV-seropositive. Both conserved end residues are part of each CDR3. A D gene is named only where the DNA matches it firmly. For some rows the clone size is stated as once, few or many, or as a class when expanded; others skip it.

>NA|NA|TRBJ1-5|TRBV6-5
TGTGCCAGCAGTTATAATAGCAATCAGCCCCAGCATTTT
CASSYNSNQPQHF
>NA|TRBD1|TRBJ2-7|TRBV30
TGTGCCTGGATACAACAGGGGGCGCACTACGAGCAGTACTTC
CAWIQQGAHYEQYF
>NA|NA|TRBJ2-3|TRBV28
TGTGCCAGCAGTTTGATTGATACGCAGTATTTT
CASSLIDTQYF
>few|TRBD2|TRBJ2-1|TRBV7-2
TGTGCCAGCAGGGGACTAAACAATGAGCAGTTCTTC
CASRGLNNEQFF
>few|TRBD1|TRBJ1-4|TRBV10-3
TGTGCCATCAGTGAGTCGAGACAGGGCGGCAGTGAAAAACTGTTTTTT
CAISESRQGGSEKLFF
>few|NA|TRBJ2-2|TRBV5-1
TGCGCCAGCAGCTTGGGTGGGGGCTCGAGCACCGGGGAGCTGTTTTTT
CASSLGGGSSTGELFF
>NA|NA|TRBJ2-7|TRBV28
TGTGCCAGCAGTGAGTCTCTAGCGTACGAGCAGTACTTC
CASSESLAYEQYF
>NA|NA|TRBJ2-7|TRBV5-1
TGCGCCAGCAGCCATGGAACGCACGAGCAGTACTTC
CASSHGTHEQYF
>NA|NA|TRBJ2-5|TRBV9
TGTGCCAGCAGCACCACCGATCAAGAGTCCCAGTACTTC
CASSTTDQESQYF
>NA|TRBD1|TRBJ1-5|TRBV4-2
TGTGCCAGCAGCCAAGATAGCCAGGGGGCGCGCAATCAGCCCCAGCATTTT
CASSQDSQGARNQPQHF
>NA|NA|TRBJ2-3|TRBV30
TGTGCCTGCCCTGTGGGCAGGGGCCCCACAGATACGCAGTATTTT
CACPVGRGPTDTQYF
>NA|TRBD1|TRBJ2-1|TRBV2
TGTGCCGGGGGACAGAACTCCTACAATGAGCAGTTCTTC
CAGGQNSYNEQFF
>NA|NA|TRBJ2-1|TRBV28
TGTGCCAGCAGTTCACCCGTACTAGTGTATGAGCAGTTCTTC
CASSSPVLVYEQFF
>NA|NA|TRBJ1-1|TRBV7-9
TGTGCCAGCAGTTCAGTAACTGAAGCTTTCTTT
CASSSVTEAFF
>NA|TRBD1|TRBJ1-1|TRBV7-6
TGTGCCAGCAGCTTAGAGGGACAGGGGGACACTGAAGCTTTCTTT
CASSLEGQGDTEAFF
>NA|NA|TRBJ2-7|TRBV7-8
TGTGCCAGCAGCTTAGTGGCGGTTGCAGTCTCCTACGAGCAGTACTTC
CASSLVAVAVSYEQYF
>NA|NA|TRBJ2-7|TRBV6-1
TGTGCCAGCAGCCGGGACTGGAAGGGATACGAGCAGTACTTC
CASSRDWKGYEQYF
>once|TRBD1|TRBJ1-4|TRBV28
TGTGCCAGCAGTTCACTCTCAGGGGGGTTGAAGGAAAAACTGTTTTTT
CASSSLSGGLKEKLFF
>NA|TRBD2|TRBJ2-7|TRBV7-3
TGTGCCAGCAGCTCGAGACTAGCGGGAGTTGAAGAGCAGTACTTC
CASSSRLAGVEEQYF
>NA|TRBD1|TRBJ1-3|TRBV18
TGTGCCAGCTCACCACGGGACAGGGGAAACACCATATATTTT
CASSPRDRGNTIYF
>NA|NA|TRBJ2-3|TRBV5-1
TGCGCCAGCAGCTTCACCGGGGACACCCAAAGAAAGTTT
CASSFTGDTQRKF
>NA|NA|TRBJ2-1|TRBV2
TGTGCCAGCAGTGTGGGTAGTAGCGTCAATGAGCAGTTCTTC
CASSVGSSVNEQFF